Below, 15 T cell receptor beta chains from the same sample are listed, as sequenced in a study of T cell responses to AZD1222 COVID-19 vaccine. The table came from immunoSEQ multiplex PCR; TCRdb's copy has only in-frame clones and leaves some out. This table has about 110,000 clones, about 80% appearing once. The specimen comprised peripheral blood, sampled on day 0 of AZD1222 vaccination. These receptors came from an adult in good health.

The V call is TRBV9, the J call TRBJ2-1; D possibly uses TRBD1 or TRBD2 (5 bases each). Per germline, CDR1 SGDLS and CDR2 YYNGEE. V lost 1 base and J 2 bases, leaving 10 bases between the germline ends. The CDR3 extends over 15 amino acids. The CDR3 spells CASSVRGRPYNEQFF. The CDR3 nucleotides read TGTGCCAGCAGCGTACGGGGACGGCCCTACAATGAGCAGTTCTTC.

CDR3 in amino acids: CASSDVFQGSGYTF. In DNA form, the CDR3 reads TGTGCCAGCAGTGACGTCTTCCAGGGAAGTGGCTACACCTTC. The chain links TRBV6-4 to TRBJ1-2, with D possibly TRBD1 on 5 matching bases. Germline V CDR1 and CDR2: MRHNA, SNTAGT. V dropped 2 bases and J dropped 7 bases, with 14 bases sitting between them. The CDR3 runs 14 residues.

This chain connects TRBV2 to TRBJ2-5, with a tentative D call TRBD2 (6 bases). The CDR3 spans 13 residues. The germline V and J ends were trimmed by 11 bases and 1 base, with 14 bases remaining between them. CDR1 is SNHLY, CDR2 FYNNEI, per germline. CDR3 in DNA: TGTGCCGGCAAAAGGGACTTCCAAGAGACCCAGTACTTC. It yields the protein CAGKRDFQETQYF.

The chain uses TRBV12-5 and TRBJ1-1; D unresolved. This CDR3 comprises 14 residues. Germline V gives CDR1 LGHNT, CDR2 FRNRAP. V was trimmed by 1 base and J by 7 bases, leaving 13 bases between them. DNA for the CDR3: TGTGCTAGTGGTTTGGGAACCGACCGGGATGAAGCTTTCTTT. Its translation is CASGLGTDRDEAFF.

The chain is built from TRBV3-1 (or the pseudogene TRBV3-2) and TRBJ2-7; D remains ambiguous. Germline loops: CDR1 LGHDT, CDR2 YNNKEL (reference sequence). This CDR3 is built from 14 residues. The ends were cut back, 4 bases at V and 5 bases at J, with 15 bases in the middle. CDR3 sequence: CASSLSSTIHEQYF. The CDR3 nucleotides read TGTGCCAGCAGCCTCTCCTCAACTATTCACGAGCAGTACTTC.

This clone was observed a handful of times. The chain is built from TRBV18 and TRBJ2-6; possibly TRBD2 for D (7 bases). CDR1 KGHSH and CDR2 LQKENI come from the germline V gene. Trimming pared 3 bases from V and 2 bases from J, leaving 14 bases between. The CDR3 runs to 17 residues. The DNA of the CDR3 is TGTGCCAGCTCACCCCTAGGGGGGGGCGCTGGGGCCAACGTCCTGACTTTC. Translating it yields CASSPLGGGAGANVLTF.

This sequence joins TRBV12-3 or TRBV12-4 and TRBJ2-4, with TRBD1 as a possible D gene (6 bases). The CDR3 totals 11 residues. The V and J ends lost 7 bases and 6 bases respectively, with 7 bases between them. DNA for the CDR3: TGTGCCAGCACAGGGGCAAACATTCAGTACTTC. Residues: CASTGANIQYF.

The V call is TRBV7-2, the J call TRBJ1-1; no definite D call. Germline CDR1 is SGHTA and CDR2 is FQGNSA. The CDR3 spans 16 residues. V dropped 2 bases and J dropped 0 bases, with 13 bases sitting between them. The CDR3 nucleotides read TGTGCCAGCAGCTTAAAAGTAACGGTCATGAACACTGAAGCTTTCTTT. Translated: CASSLKVTVMNTEAFF.

This chain connects TRBV6-4 to TRBJ2-5, with D possibly called TRBD1 or TRBD2 (5 bases each). The CDR3 is 15 amino acids. Deletions cut 5 bases from V and 0 bases from J, with 13 bases between. CDR1 is MRHNA and CDR2 is SNTAGT in the germline V gene. The CDR3 nucleotides are TGTGCCAGCAGTCCGGGAAGGGGTAACCAAGAGACCCAGTACTTC. This codes for CASSPGRGNQETQYF.

This chain links TRBV11-1 with TRBJ2-1; 7 bases match TRBD1. CDR1 is SGHAT and CDR2 is FQDESV in the germline V gene (reference sequence). The CDR3 totals 15 residues. After removal of 5 bases from V and 4 bases from J, the junction contained 8 bases not matched to a gene. CDR3 nucleotides: TGTGCCAGCAGCCCCTGGACAGGCCTTTACAATGAGCAGTTCTTC. It specifies CASSPWTGLYNEQFF.

This clone occurred a few times. V gene TRBV29-1 combines with J gene TRBJ2-7, with 9 bases lining up with TRBD1. Per germline, CDR1 SQVTM and CDR2 ANQGSEA. V trimming: 7 bases; J trimming: 6 bases; junction bases outside the gene matches: 7. This CDR3 spans 12 amino acids. CDR3 bases: TGCAGCGCCCGGACAGGGGTCGGCGAGCAGTACTTC. Translated: CSARTGVGEQYF.

The chain has TRBV6-5 and TRBJ2-7, with 8 nucleotides matching TRBD1. V shed 4 bases, J shed 0 bases, and the junction held 5 bases outside the gene matches. CDR1 and CDR2 (germline): MNHEY, SVGAGI. The CDR3 consists of 15 residues. The CDR3 DNA reads as TGTGCCAGCAGTTTCCGGGACAGGATCTCCTACGAGCAGTACTTC. Translation: CASSFRDRISYEQYF.

The chain recombines TRBV18 with TRBJ1-5; 8 nucleotides agree with TRBD1. CDR3 length: 15 residues. CDR1 and CDR2 from the germline V gene are KGHSH and LQKENI. The J segment lost 5 bases and the V segment lost 4 bases, leaving 7 bases of the junction unmatched. The CDR3 spells CASSLDRGRDQPQHF. Here the CDR3 DNA reads TGTGCCAGCTCACTCGACAGGGGCCGGGATCAGCCCCAGCATTTT. Drawing the rest from reference TRBV18 and TRBJ1-5, the complete variable domain is NAGVMQNPRHLVRRRGQEARLRCSPMKGHSHVYWYRQLPEEGLKFMVYLQKENIIDESGMPKERFSAEFPKEGPSILRIQQVVRGDSAAYFCASSLDRGRDQPQHFGDGTRLSIL.

The genes are TRBV14 and TRBJ1-1; D gene ambiguous. Germline V lookup: CDR1 SGHDN, CDR2 FVKESK. V was cut by 1 base and J by 2 bases, with 5 bases left in between. The CDR3 is 13 residues long. The CDR3 sequence: CASSQVDNTEAFF. In nucleotides, the CDR3 is TGTGCCAGCAGCCAAGTCGACAACACTGAAGCTTTCTTT.

The chain couples TRBV9 to TRBJ1-2; D ambiguous. V lost 0 bases, J lost 8 bases, and 11 bases lay in between. The germline V gene encodes CDR1 SGDLS and CDR2 YYNGEE. There are 13 residues in the CDR3. In DNA, the CDR3 is TGTGCCAGCAGCGTAGCTGAGGGTCTGGGCTACACCTTC. As protein: CASSVAEGLGYTF. Full variable domain (missing parts from reference TRBV9 and TRBJ1-2): DSGVTQTPKHLITATGQRVTLRCSPRSGDLSVYWYQQSLDQGLQFLIQYYNGEERAKGNILERFSAQQFPDLHSELNLSSLELGDSALYFCASSVAEGLGYTFGSGTRLTVV.